Detailed here is one T cell receptor (beta chain). The antigen is not known. This entry comes from a study of T-cell memory formation after mild COVID-19. One entry per CDR3 protein results from TCRdb running MiXCR on the 5' RACE reads. The data show 180,000 or so distinct CDR3 sequences, with 9.5% to 13% seen just once and more than 3.5% held by the top ten. Germline V gene lookup returns CDR1 SQVTM and CDR2 ANQGSEA. V was clipped by 5 bases and J by 2 bases, with 13 bases between them. This CDR3 region has 13 residues. Findings of the study overall: Clones from the second wave (peaking day 37) had unconfirmed SARS-CoV-2 specificity. Researchers report contracting CD4+ clones mostly in CM and EM, with CD8+ clones in EMRA. Later expanders leaned CD4+, whereas day 15 to 85 contracting clones were balanced CD4/CD8.

This chain uses TRBV29-1 with TRBJ2-7; D not resolved. This TCR was recovered from a man aged 18 to 35 who had mild COVID-19 (a few samples of this study predate the infection). Cell type and time point are not known. The sample comprised PBMCs or a T cell subset sorted from them (not recorded which). The CDR3 sequence: CSVLTDGAYEQYF. The CDR3 nucleotides are TGCAGCGTTCTTACGGACGGAGCCTACGAGCAGTACTTC.